This entry features one T cell receptor beta chain sequence. Its matching antigen is unknown. The source of the sample is a study of T cells in Graves' hyperthyroidism and ophthalmopathy. Amplified TCR beta CDR3 regions derived from RNA transcripts. The HTBI primer set served for first-round RT-PCR of the TCR CDR3. Each CDR3 protein is one row after TCRdb ran MiXCR on the multiplex PCR reads. This table holds some 500,000 distinct CDR3 sequences, 15% to 20% found once. The study's findings and limits: By a 13 V-J model, ophthalmopathy was set apart from stable hyperthyroidism.

The CDR3 contains 16 residues. V lost 5 bases and J lost 10; bases outside the gene matches: 14. Germline V gene sequence: CDR1 SGHTA, CDR2 FQGNSA. Sequenced input: blood. The receptor was derived from a woman aged 25 to 39 with Graves' ophthalmopathy. The rearrangement links TRBV7-2 to TRBJ2-1; 10 nucleotides align to TRBD2. The CDR3 loop is CASSPDSGRLGPEQFF. CDR3 nucleotides: TGTGCCAGCAGCCCCGATAGCGGGAGGCTGGGACCCGAGCAGTTCTTC.